A selection of T cell receptor beta chains follows, all from one sample in a study of PD-1 blockade in classical Hodgkin lymphoma. Sequenced by immunoSEQ multiplex PCR; TCRdb stores in-frame clones only, minus some. The sample comprises about 59,000 clones, 90% of which are singletons, and 7.5% to 10% rests with the top ten. Material: peripheral blood mononuclear cells (PBMCs), obtained at baseline. The receptors here all came from a human donor with classical Hodgkin lymphoma. Each CDR3 is given with its conserved first and last residue. Each record gives: D gene, V gene, clone size, J gene, CDR3 DNA, CDR3 protein. The D gene is left open where the match is weak. Clone size is stated in some rows and not others, as once, few, many or a class when expanded.

.	TRBV29-1	.	TRBJ2-3	TGCAGCGCTAACAGGGATGGAACAGATACGCAGTATTTT	CSANRDGTDTQYF
TRBD1	TRBV10-3	.	TRBJ2-2	TGTGCCATCAGCAGACAGGGGGCGCCCACCGGGGAGCTGTTTTTT	CAISRQGAPTGELFF
.	TRBV28	once	TRBJ1-6	TGTGCCAGCAGTTTCATGGGCTCCTATAATTCACCCCTCCACTTT	CASSFMGSYNSPLHF
.	TRBV7-8	once	TRBJ1-4	TGTGCCAGCAGCGCCCACCCTACAACTAATGAAAAACTGTTTTTT	CASSAHPTTNEKLFF
TRBD1	TRBV5-6	.	TRBJ1-4	TGTGCCAGCAGCGAAGCCGCCAGGGGGAGTGACGAAAAACTGTTTTTT	CASSEAARGSDEKLFF
.	TRBV18	.	TRBJ2-1	TGTGCCAGCGTCAGCCGGATCCAGTCGAATGAGCAGTTCTTC	CASVSRIQSNEQFF
TRBD1	TRBV11-2	.	TRBJ2-4	TGTGCCAGCAGCTGGGGACAGGGAGGTAACATTCAGTACTTC	CASSWGQGGNIQYF
TRBD1	TRBV11-2	.	TRBJ2-7	TGTGCCAGCAGACGCGGACAGGGATCCTACGAGCAGTACTTC	CASRRGQGSYEQYF
.	TRBV7-2	.	TRBJ2-3	TGTGCCAGCAGCTTCGGGGTTGGGGCAGATACGCAGTATTTT	CASSFGVGADTQYF
TRBD1	TRBV18	.	TRBJ1-6	TGTGCCAGCTCAAGGACAGGGTTTGATAATTCACCCCTCCACTTT	CASSRTGFDNSPLHF
.	TRBV18	.	TRBJ1-1	TGTGCCAGCTCACCGCAGGGGATTGAAGCTTTCTTT	CASSPQGIEAFF
.	TRBV19	once	TRBJ2-7	TGTGCCAGTAGTATAGGAGGAGGGGGGAGCTCCTACGAGCAGTACTTC	CASSIGGGGSSYEQYF
.	TRBV28	.	TRBJ1-5	TGTGCCAGCAGTTTGTGGTGGCGGCAGGACTACAATCAGCCCCAGCATTTT	CASSLWWRQDYNQPQHF
.	TRBV19	.	TRBJ2-4	TGTGCCAGTAGTATGGTCGGGGGTCCAGTGATAGCCAAAAACATTCAGTACTTC	CASSMVGGPVIAKNIQYF
TRBD2	TRBV5-4	.	TRBJ2-7	TGTGCCAGCAGCCTTCGACTAGCGGGGGGCAGCGAGCAGTACTTC	CASSLRLAGGSEQYF
TRBD2	TRBV28	.	TRBJ2-7	TGTGCCAGCAGCCCCGTACAAACTAGCGGGAGTAACGAGCAGTACTTC	CASSPVQTSGSNEQYF
TRBD1	TRBV30	.	TRBJ1-4	TGTGCCTGGAGTGTTCAGGGGGCATACGTGGAACTGTTTTTT	CAWSVQGAYVELFF
TRBD1	TRBV29-1	.	TRBJ2-7	TGCAGCGCCGAGGGACAGGGGGCGGGCTACGAGCAGTACTTC	CSAEGQGAGYEQYF
TRBD2	TRBV29-1	.	TRBJ2-7	TGCAGCGTTGCTGGACTAGCGGGGAACTACGAGCAGTACTTC	CSVAGLAGNYEQYF
.	TRBV15	.	TRBJ2-5	TGTGCCACCAGCAGAGACATGGTAGGGTCGGAGACCCAGTACTTC	CATSRDMVGSETQYF
TRBD2	TRBV5-6	.	TRBJ2-7	TGTGCCAGCAGCTTTTCGGGGAGGGGTTACGAGCAGTACTTC	CASSFSGRGYEQYF